What follows are 10 T cell receptor beta chains derived from one specimen sequenced in a study of Ad26.COV2.S vaccination and SARS-CoV-2 variants. The table came from immunoSEQ multiplex PCR; TCRdb's copy has only in-frame clones and leaves some out. The profile shows some 460,000 clones, about 88% of them singletons. Treatment here: approximately 18 received Ad26.COV2.S at low or high dose, single or two shots; 5 received placebo; per-sample allocation not given. It was on day 63 after the first vaccine or placebo injection that samples were taken. The material sequenced was peripheral blood, taken in a trial of Ad26.COV2.S vaccine versus placebo. The source of these receptors is a person aged 18 to 59 who received the Ad26.COV2.S COVID-19 vaccine or a placebo.

This rearrangement joins TRBV18 to TRBJ1-6; 7 bases match TRBD1. With V trimmed by 4 bases and J by 5 bases, 5 bases remained unmatched. The CDR3 is 15 residues long. The V gene's germline CDR1 is KGHSH and CDR2 LQKENI. The CDR3 DNA reads TGTGCCAGCTCACAATCGACAGGGAATAATTCACCCCTCCACTTT. Its protein is CASSQSTGNNSPLHF.

The chain couples TRBV7-2 to TRBJ2-7; TRBD2 is a possible D gene (6 bases). Trimming removed 0 bases at V and 2 bases at J, with 11 bases between. This CDR3 contains 15 residues. Germline CDR1 reads SGHTA; CDR2 reads FQGNSA. CDR3 in DNA: TGTGCCAGCAGCTTAGCCGGGCGCGGGACCTACGAGCAGTACTTC. It yields the protein CASSLAGRGTYEQYF.

This chain joins TRBV7-9 and TRBJ2-2; 7 bases agree with TRBD2. The V gene's germline CDR1 is SEHNR and CDR2 FQNEAQ (reference sequence). The CDR3 has 18 amino acids. The junction had 8 bases not matched to a gene; V was cut back by 1 base and J by 0 bases. DNA for the CDR3: TGTGCCAGCAGCTTAGATCTAGCGGCGCTGACGAACACCGGGGAGCTGTTTTTT. Translation: CASSLDLAALTNTGELFF.

V and J are TRBV7-2 and TRBJ1-5; 7 positions agree with TRBD1. The CDR3 runs to 13 residues. Germline-derived CDR1 and CDR2 are SGHTA and FQGNSA. With V trimmed by 6 bases and J by 4 bases, 3 bases remained unmatched. DNA for the CDR3: TGTGCCAGCAGTATACAGGGGAATCAGCCCCAGCATTTT. This encodes CASSIQGNQPQHF.

The V and J genes are TRBV18 and TRBJ1-2; 7 nucleotides line up with TRBD1. Germline V gene sequence: CDR1 KGHSH, CDR2 LQKENI. V shed 8 bases and J 4 bases; nucleotides not matched to a gene: 13. This CDR3 spans 15 amino acids. CDR3 region: CASTPARDSFYGYTF. In DNA, the CDR3 is TGTGCCAGCACGCCTGCCCGGGACAGCTTCTATGGCTACACCTTC.

V and J are TRBV2 and TRBJ2-3; D unclear. This CDR3 has 13 residues. Trimming removed 6 bases at V and 0 bases at J, with 7 bases between. CDR1 and CDR2 (germline): SNHLY, FYNNEI. The CDR3 protein is CASRLTSTDTQYF. In DNA, the CDR3 is TGTGCCAGCAGGCTGACTAGCACAGATACGCAGTATTTT.

This chain joins TRBV10-3 and TRBJ2-1; possible D gene TRBD1, 5 bases. The CDR3 contains 12 residues. V was trimmed by 3 bases and J by 15 bases, leaving 15 bases between them. From germline, CDR1 is ENHRY and CDR2 SYGVKD. The DNA of the CDR3 is TGTGCCATCAGTGAATCACTGTGGGGCCGGTTCTTC. Translated: CAISESLWGRFF.

The J gene is TRBJ2-7, the V gene TRBV5-8; possibly TRBD1 or TRBD2 for D (5 bases each). Between the trimmed V and J ends, which lost 0 bases and 4 bases, there was a span of 14 bases. The germline V gene encodes CDR1 SGHTS and CDR2 YDEGEE. The CDR3 length is 15 residues. CDR3 amino acids: CASSLGTGPMYEQYF. CDR3 in DNA: TGTGCCAGCAGCTTGGGGACGGGACCGATGTACGAGCAGTACTTC.

This clone appeared a single time. The V and J genes are TRBV7-9 and TRBJ2-7; D uncertain. Germline values: CDR1 SEHNR, CDR2 FQNEAQ (reference sequence). The ends were cut back, 4 bases at V and 0 bases at J, with 13 bases in the middle. The CDR3 is 15 residues long. The CDR3 region has the DNA TGTGCCAGCAGCTCCACCGGACGGACCTCCTACGAGCAGTACTTC. Translated, it gives CASSSTGRTSYEQYF.

This sequence joins TRBV7-9 and TRBJ2-7, with 7 bases fitting TRBD1. The CDR3 is 14 amino acids. Trimming cost V 5 bases and J 2 bases; bases outside gene matches: 6. CDR1 SEHNR and CDR2 FQNEAQ come from the germline V gene (reference sequence). Written as DNA, the CDR3 is TGTGCCAGCAGCCACGACAGGGCTCCCTACGAGCAGTACTTC. Its translation: CASSHDRAPYEQYF. Drawing the rest from reference TRBV7-9 and TRBJ2-7, the complete variable domain is DTGVSQNPRHKITKRGQNVTFRCDPISEHNRLYWYRQTLGQGPEFLTYFQNEAQLEKSRLLSDRFSAERPKGSFSTLEIQRTEQGDSAMYLCASSHDRAPYEQYFGPGTRLTVT.